Listed here are 21 T cell receptor beta chains from one sample, sequenced in a study of OX40 agonist ivuxolimab in advanced cancers. The method was immunoSEQ multiplex PCR; TCRdb's version includes in-frame clones alone and lacks a portion of them. This sample yields approximately 100,000 clones, of which less than 95% are seen a single time; about 1.6% belongs to the top ten. This specimen was CD4+ or CD8+ T cells sorted from blood, taken in a trial of the OX40 agonist ivuxolimab. The origin of the receptors is an adult with an advanced solid tumor such as melanoma, head and neck, liver or kidney cancer.

The chain recombines TRBV5-1 with TRBJ1-5; D not resolved. V lost 0 bases to trimming and J lost 1 base, with 5 bases between them. Germline V gives CDR1 SGHRS, CDR2 YFSETQ. The CDR3 is 14 residues long. This CDR3 is CASSLGESNQPQHF. CDR3 sequence (DNA): TGCGCCAGCAGCTTGGGAGAAAGCAATCAGCCCCAGCATTTT.

Notes on this clone: An end of the junction does not agree with germline; a read error may underlie this. The chain combines TRBV7-7 with TRBJ2-2; 10 nucleotides agree with TRBD1. This CDR3 contains 14 residues. The germline gives CDR1 SSHAT, CDR2 FNYEAQ (reference sequence). The CDR3 region has the DNA TGTGCTAGCAGCCCCGGACAGGGGGTCGGGGAGCTGTTTTTT. Translating gives CASSPGQGVGELFF. Supplemented by reference TRBV7-7 and TRBJ2-2, the full variable domain reads GAGVSQSPRYKVTKRGQDVTLRCDPISSHATLYWYQQALGQGPEFLTYFNYEAQPDKSGLPSDRFSAERPEGSISTLTIQRTEQRDSAMYRCASSPGQGVGELFFGEGSRLTVL.

This clone came up once. V is TRBV30 and J is TRBJ1-2; TRBD1 is a possible D gene (5 bases). CDR3 length: 13 residues. Germline loops: CDR1 GTSNPN, CDR2 SVGIG (reference sequence). V was clipped by 5 bases and J by 4 bases, with 14 bases between them. CDR3 loop: CAWFIQDAYGYTF. The CDR3 DNA is TGTGCCTGGTTCATACAGGACGCCTATGGCTACACCTTC. Full variable domain (missing parts from reference TRBV30 and TRBJ1-2): SQTIHQWPATLVQPVGSPLSLECTVEGTSNPNLYWYRQAAGRGLQLLFYSVGIGQISSEVPQNLSASRPQDRQFILSSKKLLLSDSGFYLCAWFIQDAYGYTFGSGTRLTVV.

This clone was picked up a small number of times. This rearrangement joins TRBV6-6 to TRBJ2-1; D gene unclear. Germline lookup yields CDR1 MNHNY and CDR2 SVGAGI (reference sequence). The CDR3 extends over 12 amino acids. V was pared by 6 bases and J by 8 bases, with 11 bases between. DNA for the CDR3: TGTGCCAGCAGGAGGATTTTGGATGAGCAGTTCTTC. It is translated as CASRRILDEQFF.

The gene calls are TRBV5-6 and TRBJ2-3; D remains unclear. Germline loops: CDR1 SGHDT, CDR2 YYEEEE. The CDR3 loop spans 13 amino acids. The V and J ends lost 0 bases and 1 base respectively, with 3 bases between them. CDR3 DNA sequence: TGTGCCAGCAGCTTGGCCGGCACAGATACGCAGTATTTT. It translates to CASSLAGTDTQYF.

V is TRBV5-1 and J is TRBJ2-1, with TRBD2 matching 10 bases. The CDR3 contains 16 residues. Germline V gene sequence: CDR1 SGHRS, CDR2 YFSETQ. J was trimmed by 6 bases and V by 4 bases; bases with no gene match: 10. CDR3 bases: TGCGCCAGCAGCCGTGAGGGACTAGCGTCAGGCAATGAGCAGTTCTTC. It translates to CASSREGLASGNEQFF.

The CDR3 loop is CATKLAGDSYEQYF. The CDR3 coding sequence is TGTGCCACCAAGCTAGCGGGAGACTCCTACGAGCAGTACTTC. The chain is built from TRBV7-2 and TRBJ2-7, with 10 bases fitting TRBD2. Germline loops: CDR1 SGHTA, CDR2 FQGNSA. Trimming cost V 10 bases and J 0 bases; bases outside gene matches: 6. This CDR3 has 14 residues. The full variable domain, rest sourced from reference TRBV7-2 and TRBJ2-7, is GAGVSQSPSNKVTEKGKDVELRCDPISGHTALYWYRQSLGQGLEFLIYFQGNSAPDKSGLPSDRFSAERTGGSVSTLTIQRTQQEDSAVYLCATKLAGDSYEQYFGPGTRLTVT.

This clone appeared many times. Here the CDR3 DNA reads TGTGCCAGCAGGGATAATTACAGGGGCAATCAGCCCCAGCATTTT. Its protein product is CASRDNYRGNQPQHF. The J gene is TRBJ1-5, the V gene TRBV27; D might be TRBD1 (6 bases). V was clipped by 6 bases and J by 2 bases, with 14 bases between them. The length of the CDR3 is 15 residues. In germline, CDR1 is MNHEY, CDR2 SMNVEV (reference sequence).

This clone appeared a single time. The V gene is TRBV5-8, the J gene TRBJ2-7; D perhaps matches TRBD2 (6 bases). The CDR3 totals 13 residues. Germline CDR1 reads SGHTS; CDR2 reads YDEGEE. The germline V and J ends were trimmed by 0 bases and 4 bases, with 8 bases remaining between them. The chain's CDR3 is CASSLVAGYEQYF. DNA of the CDR3: TGTGCCAGCAGCTTGGTCGCGGGGTACGAGCAGTACTTC.

The gene calls are TRBV30 and TRBJ1-6; TRBD1 might be the D (5 bases). V shed 2 bases and J shed 7 bases, with 12 bases lying between them. Germline V gene sequence: CDR1 GTSNPN, CDR2 SVGIG (reference sequence). The CDR3 runs 14 residues. The CDR3 DNA reads TGTGCCTGGAGTTTTCAGGGTTGGAATTCACCCCTCCACTTT. Protein sequence: CAWSFQGWNSPLHF. The entire variable domain, with the rest obtained from reference TRBV30 and TRBJ1-6, is as follows: SQTIHQWPATLVQPVGSPLSLECTVEGTSNPNLYWYRQAAGRGLQLLFYSVGIGQISSEVPQNLSASRPQDRQFILSSKKLLLSDSGFYLCAWSFQGWNSPLHFGNGTRLTVT.

The chain links TRBV6-5 to TRBJ2-7; tentative D call: TRBD1 (6 bases). The CDR3 is 15 residues long. V lost 6 bases and J 4 bases, leaving 19 bases between the germline ends. The germline gives CDR1 MNHEY, CDR2 SVGAGI. The CDR3 DNA follows: TGTGCCAGCAGCCGACCAAACAGGGATCGTTACGAGCAGTACTTC. The encoded protein is CASSRPNRDRYEQYF.

The chain combines TRBV27 with TRBJ1-5; a weak D match, TRBD1 (5 bases). This CDR3 is built from 16 residues. The V end lost 3 bases, the J end lost 2 bases, and 14 bases lay between the germline ends. Per germline, CDR1 MNHEY and CDR2 SMNVEV (reference sequence). The CDR3 region is CASSFLGGFGNQPQHF. In nucleotides, the CDR3 is TGTGCCAGCAGTTTTCTGGGGGGGTTTGGCAATCAGCCCCAGCATTTT.

The chain links TRBV2 to TRBJ2-2; 12 bases agree with TRBD2. Germline V lookup: CDR1 SNHLY, CDR2 FYNNEI. The V gene end was trimmed by 4 bases and the J gene end by 4 bases; junction bases not matched to a gene: 7. CDR3 length equals 17 residues. The CDR3 DNA reads TGTGCCAGCAGTGGAAGGACTAGCGGGACTGTCACCGGGGAGCTGTTTTTT. Protein product: CASSGRTSGTVTGELFF.

The chain recombines TRBV9 with TRBJ2-7; 10 nucleotides align to TRBD2. V was pared by 0 bases and J by 3 bases, with 3 bases of the junction left unmatched. The CDR3 is 15 residues long. CDR1 is SGDLS, CDR2 YYNGEE, per germline. CDR3 loop: CASSVETSGIYEQYF. The CDR3 DNA reads TGTGCCAGCAGCGTAGAAACTAGCGGGATCTACGAGCAGTACTTC.

V usage is TRBV6-1 and J usage is TRBJ2-3; the D gene is possibly TRBD1 (5 bases). CDR1 is MNHNS, CDR2 SASEGT, per germline. This CDR3 is built from 14 residues. Trimming shortened V by 8 bases and J by 1 base, and 13 bases separated the two germline ends. CDR3 amino acids: CASGSEQGTDTQYF. CDR3 nucleotide sequence: TGTGCCAGCGGTTCGGAACAGGGCACAGATACGCAGTATTTT.

The gene calls are TRBV5-1 and TRBJ1-1; TRBD1 matches 10 bases. The CDR3 runs 17 residues. The J segment lost 6 bases and the V segment lost 4 bases, leaving 15 bases of the junction unmatched. The germline V gene encodes CDR1 SGHRS and CDR2 YFSETQ. The CDR3 reads CASSPRPGTGDRAEAFF. The CDR3 DNA follows: TGCGCCAGCAGCCCTCGTCCCGGGACAGGGGATCGAGCTGAAGCTTTCTTT. Drawing the rest from reference TRBV5-1 and TRBJ1-1, the complete variable domain is KAGVTQTPRYLIKTRGQQVTLSCSPISGHRSVSWYQQTPGQGLQFLFEYFSETQRNKGNFPGRFSGRQFSNSRSEMNVSTLELGDSALYLCASSPRPGTGDRAEAFFGQGTRLTVV.

The V call is TRBV9, the J call TRBJ2-2; D gene unclear. The CDR3 consists of 14 residues. The V and J ends lost 4 bases and 8 bases respectively, with 15 bases between them. Germline V CDR1 and CDR2: SGDLS, YYNGEE. CDR3 in amino acids: CASSSRTVQGELFF. The CDR3, as DNA: TGTGCCAGCAGCTCTAGGACGGTTCAGGGGGAGCTGTTTTTT. Complete variable domain (other parts from reference TRBV9 and TRBJ2-2): DSGVTQTPKHLITATGQRVTLRCSPRSGDLSVYWYQQSLDQGLQFLIQYYNGEERAKGNILERFSAQQFPDLHSELNLSSLELGDSALYFCASSSRTVQGELFFGEGSRLTVL.

The chain uses TRBV10-3 and TRBJ2-1; TRBD2 matches at 10 bases. Germline loops: CDR1 ENHRY, CDR2 SYGVKD. This CDR3 is built from 14 residues. The ends lost 8 bases at V and 5 bases at J; junction bases unmatched: 6. CDR3 sequence: CAIAGTSVDNEQFF. CDR3 in DNA: TGTGCCATCGCCGGGACTAGCGTCGACAATGAGCAGTTCTTC.

J is TRBJ1-1 and V is TRBV4-3; a weak D match, TRBD1 (6 bases). The CDR3 contains 13 residues. The germline CDR1 and CDR2 sequences are LGHNA and YSLEER. The V gene lost 4 bases and the J gene lost 10 bases, with 16 bases spanning the gap. The CDR3 DNA follows: TGCGCCAGCAGCCCCCAGGGGACGCGGGGAGCTTTCTTT. Protein sequence: CASSPQGTRGAFF.

On this clone: The CDR3 carries no conserved terminal phenylalanine or tryptophan, so it likely arises from a read error. The DNA is omitted, as the CDR3 cannot be located on it reliably, and the CDR3 follows TCRdb's listing. The genes are TRBV15 and TRBJ2-7; the table assigns TRBD2, which was not confirmed against the DNA. The CDR3 spans 12 amino acids, including both terminal residues. The V gene's germline CDR1 is LNHNV and CDR2 YYDKDF (reference sequence). CDR3 in amino acids: CATSRDSRGPTY.

The V call is TRBV30, the J call TRBJ1-4, with TRBD1 as a possible D gene (5 bases). V was trimmed by 0 bases and J by 5 bases, leaving 13 bases between them. The length of the CDR3 is 15 residues. CDR1 is GTSNPN, CDR2 SVGIG, per germline (reference sequence). The CDR3 loop is CAWSVGLGANEKLFF. In DNA form, the CDR3 reads TGTGCCTGGAGTGTGGGACTGGGAGCGAATGAAAAACTGTTTTTT.